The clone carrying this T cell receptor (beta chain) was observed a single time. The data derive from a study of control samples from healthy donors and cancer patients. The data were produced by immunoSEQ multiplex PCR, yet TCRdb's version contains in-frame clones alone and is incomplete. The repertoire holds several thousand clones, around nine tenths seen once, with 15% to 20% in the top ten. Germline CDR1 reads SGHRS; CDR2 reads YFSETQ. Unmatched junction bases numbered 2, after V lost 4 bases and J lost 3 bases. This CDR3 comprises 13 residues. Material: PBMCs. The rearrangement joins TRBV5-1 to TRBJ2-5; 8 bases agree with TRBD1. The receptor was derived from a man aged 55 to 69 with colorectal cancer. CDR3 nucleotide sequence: TGCGCCAGCAGCCCGACAGGGGAAGAGACCCAGTACTTC. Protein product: CASSPTGEETQYF.